The rows below give T cell receptor beta chains drawn from one sample of a study of blood T cell repertoires in COVID-19. Produced via immunoSEQ multiplex PCR; TCRdb's table is partial and in-frame only. The sample contains 230,000 or so clones, about nine tenths of which appear only once. The specimen sequenced was PBMCs or T cells enriched from blood (not recorded which). Every receptor here comes from a woman between 35 and 50 years old with acute COVID-19. Each CDR3 is given with its conserved first and last residue. Fields, in order: V gene, D gene, J gene, clone size, CDR3 protein, CDR3 DNA. The D gene is left open where the match is weak. Rows may omit the clone size; those that give it use once, few, many or a size class.

v_call: TRBV7-2; d_call: NA; j_call: TRBJ1-1; clone_size: NA; cdr3_aa: CASSLTATEAFF; cdr3_nt: TGTGCCAGCAGCTTGACAGCCACTGAAGCTTTCTTT
v_call: TRBV4-1; d_call: TRBD1; j_call: TRBJ1-5; clone_size: NA; cdr3_aa: CASSPGQGSSQPQHF; cdr3_nt: TGCGCCAGCAGCCCGGGACAGGGGTCTAGTCAGCCCCAGCATTTT
v_call: TRBV6-2/TRBV6-3; d_call: NA; j_call: TRBJ2-4; clone_size: once; cdr3_aa: CASSYRDFSFSLERAKNIQYF; cdr3_nt: TGTGCCAGCAGTTACAGAGATTTTAGTTTTTCCCTAGAACGAGCCAAAAACATTCAGTACTTC
v_call: TRBV5-1; d_call: TRBD2; j_call: TRBJ2-1; clone_size: NA; cdr3_aa: CASSLGGGIYNEQFF; cdr3_nt: TGCGCCAGCAGCTTGGGCGGGGGGATCTACAATGAGCAGTTCTTC
v_call: TRBV9; d_call: TRBD1; j_call: TRBJ1-2; clone_size: NA; cdr3_aa: CASSVGPPPGGYGYTF; cdr3_nt: TGTGCCAGCAGCGTAGGTCCGCCGCCAGGGGGCTATGGCTACACCTTC
v_call: TRBV28; d_call: TRBD1; j_call: TRBJ1-1; clone_size: NA; cdr3_aa: CASSISPWDRGKWNTEAFF; cdr3_nt: TGTGCCAGCAGTATAAGTCCCTGGGACAGGGGGAAGTGGAACACTGAAGCTTTCTTT
v_call: TRBV9; d_call: NA; j_call: TRBJ2-2; clone_size: NA; cdr3_aa: CASSPRGNTGELFF; cdr3_nt: TGTGCCAGCAGCCCCCGAGGGAACACCGGGGAGCTGTTTTTT
v_call: TRBV2; d_call: TRBD1; j_call: TRBJ2-3; clone_size: NA; cdr3_aa: CASSVQGPSSTDTQYF; cdr3_nt: TGTGCCAGCAGCGTACAGGGGCCTTCTAGCACAGATACGCAGTATTTT
v_call: TRBV7-9; d_call: NA; j_call: TRBJ1-3; clone_size: NA; cdr3_aa: CASSPSLGNTIYF; cdr3_nt: TGTGCCAGCAGCCCATCCCTAGGAAACACCATATATTTT
v_call: TRBV30; d_call: NA; j_call: TRBJ1-2; clone_size: once; cdr3_aa: CAWSSRANGYTF; cdr3_nt: TGTGCCTGGAGTTCCAGGGCTAATGGCTACACCTTC
v_call: TRBV9; d_call: TRBD1; j_call: TRBJ2-3; clone_size: NA; cdr3_aa: CASSYTGQPTDTQYF; cdr3_nt: TGTGCCAGCAGCTATACGGGACAGCCCACAGATACGCAGTATTTT
v_call: TRBV6-5; d_call: NA; j_call: TRBJ1-3; clone_size: NA; cdr3_aa: CASRQGTSGNTIYF; cdr3_nt: TGTGCCAGCAGGCAGGGCACCTCTGGAAACACCATATATTTT
v_call: TRBV9; d_call: TRBD2; j_call: TRBJ2-1; clone_size: NA; cdr3_aa: CASSDTGTSFDEQFF; cdr3_nt: TGTGCCAGCAGCGACACCGGGACTAGCTTCGATGAGCAGTTCTTC
v_call: TRBV3-1/TRBV3-2; d_call: TRBD1; j_call: TRBJ2-5; clone_size: NA; cdr3_aa: CASSHIGQGSKTQYF; cdr3_nt: TGTGCCAGCAGCCACATAGGACAGGGGTCGAAGACCCAGTACTTC
v_call: TRBV27; d_call: NA; j_call: TRBJ1-5; clone_size: few; cdr3_aa: CASSLGIGSGQPQHF; cdr3_nt: TGTGCCAGCAGTTTAGGAATAGGGTCAGGGCAGCCCCAGCATTTT
v_call: TRBV3-1/TRBV3-2; d_call: NA; j_call: TRBJ1-1; clone_size: NA; cdr3_aa: CPNRSCGEAFF; cdr3_nt: TGCCCCAACAGGTCATGTGGTGAAGCTTTCTTT
v_call: TRBV10-1; d_call: TRBD2; j_call: TRBJ2-1; clone_size: NA; cdr3_aa: CASSEGGLAGNYNEQFF; cdr3_nt: TGCGCCAGCAGTGAGGGGGGACTAGCGGGAAACTACAATGAGCAGTTCTTC
v_call: TRBV6-5; d_call: TRBD1; j_call: TRBJ1-4; clone_size: NA; cdr3_aa: CASMRGQELFF; cdr3_nt: TGTGCCAGCATGAGAGGACAGGAACTGTTTTTT
v_call: TRBV5-1; d_call: TRBD2; j_call: TRBJ2-3; clone_size: NA; cdr3_aa: CASSLAVTSGSTDTQYF; cdr3_nt: TGCGCCAGCAGCTTGGCCGTTACTAGCGGGAGTACAGATACGCAGTATTTT
v_call: TRBV18; d_call: TRBD1; j_call: TRBJ1-2; clone_size: NA; cdr3_aa: CASSLPTGVDGYTF; cdr3_nt: TGTGCCAGCTCACTACCGACAGGGGTCGATGGCTACACCTTC
v_call: TRBV4-3; d_call: TRBD2; j_call: TRBJ2-7; clone_size: NA; cdr3_aa: CASSQQAGGYEAYEQYF; cdr3_nt: TGCGCCAGCAGCCAACAAGCGGGGGGTTACGAAGCCTACGAGCAGTACTTC
v_call: TRBV3-1/TRBV3-2; d_call: NA; j_call: TRBJ1-5; clone_size: NA; cdr3_aa: CASSLSQGLGQPQHF; cdr3_nt: TGTGCCAGCAGCCTTTCTCAGGGTTTGGGTCAGCCCCAGCATTTT
v_call: TRBV7-2; d_call: NA; j_call: TRBJ1-2; clone_size: NA; cdr3_aa: CASSSVGTGGYGYTF; cdr3_nt: TGTGCCAGCAGCTCAGTGGGGACGGGGGGCTATGGCTACACCTTC
v_call: TRBV5-1; d_call: NA; j_call: TRBJ2-3; clone_size: NA; cdr3_aa: CASSLSGGTDTQYF; cdr3_nt: TGCGCCAGCAGCCTATCGGGTGGCACAGATACGCAGTATTTT
v_call: TRBV6-2/TRBV6-3; d_call: TRBD1; j_call: TRBJ1-2; clone_size: NA; cdr3_aa: CASSDSYRDRTGYTF; cdr3_nt: TGTGCCAGCAGTGACTCTTACCGGGACAGGACTGGCTACACCTTC
v_call: TRBV7-2; d_call: NA; j_call: TRBJ1-1; clone_size: NA; cdr3_aa: CASNDMNTEAFF; cdr3_nt: TGTGCCAGCAATGACATGAACACTGAAGCTTTCTTT
v_call: TRBV27; d_call: TRBD1; j_call: TRBJ1-2; clone_size: NA; cdr3_aa: CASNQTGGYYGYTF; cdr3_nt: TGTGCCAGCAACCAGACAGGGGGGTACTATGGCTACACCTTC
v_call: TRBV9; d_call: NA; j_call: TRBJ1-2; clone_size: NA; cdr3_aa: CASEGTYNNYGYTF; cdr3_nt: TGTGCCAGTGAGGGAACGTACAATAACTATGGCTACACCTTC
v_call: TRBV6-6; d_call: TRBD1; j_call: TRBJ1-4; clone_size: NA; cdr3_aa: CASSYLGTDNEKLFF; cdr3_nt: TGTGCCAGCAGTTACCTGGGGACAGATAATGAAAAACTGTTTTTT
v_call: TRBV30; d_call: NA; j_call: TRBJ1-1; clone_size: NA; cdr3_aa: CAWSLSAGEAFF; cdr3_nt: TGTGCCTGGAGTTTGAGCGCAGGGGAGGCTTTCTTT
v_call: TRBV7-9; d_call: NA; j_call: TRBJ2-3; clone_size: NA; cdr3_aa: CASVYRVADTQYF; cdr3_nt: TGTGCCAGCGTTTACAGGGTTGCAGATACGCAGTATTTT
v_call: TRBV3-1/TRBV3-2; d_call: TRBD1; j_call: TRBJ2-7; clone_size: NA; cdr3_aa: CASSPQGFSYEQYF; cdr3_nt: TGTGCCAGCAGCCCACAGGGGTTCTCCTACGAGCAGTACTTC
v_call: TRBV6-4; d_call: TRBD1; j_call: TRBJ1-1; clone_size: NA; cdr3_aa: CASQIDRGSTEAFF; cdr3_nt: TGTGCCAGCCAAATTGACAGGGGGTCTACTGAAGCTTTCTTT
v_call: TRBV5-4; d_call: NA; j_call: TRBJ1-2; clone_size: NA; cdr3_aa: CASSLEDTYGYTF; cdr3_nt: TGTGCCAGCAGCTTGGAGGACACCTATGGCTACACCTTC
v_call: TRBV4-3; d_call: TRBD1; j_call: TRBJ1-1; clone_size: NA; cdr3_aa: CASSQGQQGATEAFF; cdr3_nt: TGCGCCAGCAGCCAGGGTCAACAGGGGGCAACTGAAGCTTTCTTT
v_call: TRBV6-1; d_call: NA; j_call: TRBJ1-2; clone_size: NA; cdr3_aa: CASSEGGAGGVYGYTF; cdr3_nt: TGTGCCAGCAGTGAGGGAGGGGCGGGCGGGGTGTATGGCTACACCTTC
v_call: TRBV2; d_call: NA; j_call: TRBJ1-2; clone_size: NA; cdr3_aa: CAIHSGWGYTF; cdr3_nt: TGTGCCATCCACTCAGGGTGGGGCTACACCTTC
v_call: TRBV4-3; d_call: TRBD1; j_call: TRBJ2-2; clone_size: once; cdr3_aa: CASSQDLDRAELFF; cdr3_nt: TGCGCCAGCAGCCAAGACCTGGACAGGGCGGAGCTGTTTTTT
v_call: TRBV7-2; d_call: TRBD2; j_call: TRBJ2-1; clone_size: NA; cdr3_aa: CASSLDYRRGSEQFF; cdr3_nt: TGTGCCAGCAGCTTAGACTATCGGCGGGGGAGTGAGCAGTTCTTC
v_call: TRBV7-2; d_call: TRBD1; j_call: TRBJ1-2; clone_size: NA; cdr3_aa: CASSLAGTGENGYTF; cdr3_nt: TGTGCCAGCAGCTTAGCGGGGACAGGGGAAAATGGCTACACCTTC
v_call: TRBV27; d_call: NA; j_call: TRBJ1-5; clone_size: few; cdr3_aa: CASSLFEGRDQPQHF; cdr3_nt: TGTGCCAGCAGTTTATTTGAGGGTAGGGATCAGCCCCAGCATTTT
v_call: TRBV4-1; d_call: NA; j_call: TRBJ1-1; clone_size: NA; cdr3_aa: CASSQLIAVMGTEAFF; cdr3_nt: TGCGCCAGCAGCCAACTGATCGCGGTGATGGGCACTGAAGCTTTCTTT
v_call: TRBV9; d_call: NA; j_call: TRBJ2-6; clone_size: NA; cdr3_aa: CASSGPGQTGANVLTF; cdr3_nt: TGTGCCAGCAGCGGACCCGGACAGACTGGGGCCAACGTCCTGACTTTC
v_call: TRBV5-1; d_call: NA; j_call: TRBJ2-3; clone_size: NA; cdr3_aa: CASTPDTKTDTQYF; cdr3_nt: TGCGCCAGCACCCCTGATACTAAAACAGATACGCAGTATTTT
v_call: TRBV27; d_call: TRBD1; j_call: TRBJ1-1; clone_size: NA; cdr3_aa: CASTPGTGLNTEAFF; cdr3_nt: TGTGCCAGCACCCCCGGGACAGGTTTGAACACTGAAGCTTTCTTT